Sequencing of this T cell receptor beta chain was carried out in a study of T cell repertoires in cytomegalovirus infection. For the study at large: From public TCR beta signatures came an indication of both CMV infection and matching HLA type.

One entry per CDR3 protein, called by TCRdb with MiXCR from the reads. Of fewer than 900,000 distinct CDR3 sequences detected, 25% to 30% appear once; the ten largest clones hold over 10%. Germline V CDR1 and CDR2: SGHAT, FQNNGV. The CDR3 is made up of 16 amino acids. J lost 4 bases, V lost 5 bases, and 11 bases had no gene match. Note on this clonotype: Antigen: not known.

The rearrangement uses TRBV11-2 and TRBJ2-7; 10 bases map to TRBD1. The sequences come from cultured CD8+ T cells from PBMCs, collected from culture after CMV antigen stimulation. This receptor was identified in a human donor in good health (CMV status not recorded). Some clones in this sample may be carry-over from other donors' samples. CDR3 DNA: TGTGCCAGCAGCCCGCTGGGACAGGGGTTTAGGTACGAGCAGTACTTC. It is translated as CASSPLGQGFRYEQYF.